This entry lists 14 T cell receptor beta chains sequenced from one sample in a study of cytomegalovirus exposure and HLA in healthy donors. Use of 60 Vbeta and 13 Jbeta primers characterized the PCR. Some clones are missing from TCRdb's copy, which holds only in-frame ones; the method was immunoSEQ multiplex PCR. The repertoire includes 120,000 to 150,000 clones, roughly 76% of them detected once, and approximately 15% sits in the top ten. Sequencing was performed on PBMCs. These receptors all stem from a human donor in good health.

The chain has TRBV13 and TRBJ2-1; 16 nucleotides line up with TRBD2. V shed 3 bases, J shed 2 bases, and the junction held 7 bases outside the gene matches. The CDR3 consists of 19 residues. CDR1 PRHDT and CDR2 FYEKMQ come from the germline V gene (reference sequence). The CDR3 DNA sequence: TGTGCCAGCAGCTTGGGACTAGCGGGGGGGCTTTACCCCTACAATGAGCAGTTCTTC. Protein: CASSLGLAGGLYPYNEQFF. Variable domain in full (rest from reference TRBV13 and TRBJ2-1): AAGVIQSPRHLIKEKRETATLKCYPIPRHDTVYWYQQGPGQDPQFLISFYEKMQSDKGSIPDRFSAQQFSDYHSELNMSSLELGDSALYFCASSLGLAGGLYPYNEQFFGPGTRLTVL.

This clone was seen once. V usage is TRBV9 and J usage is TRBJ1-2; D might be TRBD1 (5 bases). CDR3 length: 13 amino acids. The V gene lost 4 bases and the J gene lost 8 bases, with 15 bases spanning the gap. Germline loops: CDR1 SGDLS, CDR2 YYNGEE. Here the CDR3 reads CASSPLARGGYTF. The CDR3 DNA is TGTGCCAGCAGCCCCCTCGCAAGGGGAGGCTACACCTTC.

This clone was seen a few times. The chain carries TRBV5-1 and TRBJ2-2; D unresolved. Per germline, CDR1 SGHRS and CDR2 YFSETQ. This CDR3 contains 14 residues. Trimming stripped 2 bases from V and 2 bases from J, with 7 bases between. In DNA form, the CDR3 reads TGCGCCAGCAGCTTTACACCCAACACCGGGGAGCTGTTTTTT. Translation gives CASSFTPNTGELFF.

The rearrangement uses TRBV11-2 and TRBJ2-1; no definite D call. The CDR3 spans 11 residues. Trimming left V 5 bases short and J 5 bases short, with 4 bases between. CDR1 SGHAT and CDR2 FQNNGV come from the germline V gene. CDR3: CASSPHNEQFF. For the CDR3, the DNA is TGTGCCAGCAGCCCTCACAATGAGCAGTTCTTC.

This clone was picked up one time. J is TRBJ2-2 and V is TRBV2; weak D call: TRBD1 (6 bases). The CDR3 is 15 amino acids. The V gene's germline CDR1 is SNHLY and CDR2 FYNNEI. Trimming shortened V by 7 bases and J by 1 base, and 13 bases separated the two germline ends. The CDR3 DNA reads TGTGCCAGCAATACCGGGACAAAGAACACCGGGGAGCTGTTTTTT. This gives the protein CASNTGTKNTGELFF. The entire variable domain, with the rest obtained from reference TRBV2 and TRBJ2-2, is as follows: EPEVTQTPSHQVTQMGQEVILRCVPISNHLYFYWYRQILGQKVEFLVSFYNNEISEKSEIFDDQFSVERPDGSNFTLKIRSTKLEDSAMYFCASNTGTKNTGELFFGEGSRLTVL.

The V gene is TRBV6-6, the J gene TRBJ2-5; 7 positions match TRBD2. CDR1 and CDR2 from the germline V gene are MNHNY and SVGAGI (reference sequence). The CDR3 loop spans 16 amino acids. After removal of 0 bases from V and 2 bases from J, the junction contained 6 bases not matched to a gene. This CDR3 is CASSYSGRGTQETQYF. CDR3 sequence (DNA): TGTGCCAGCAGTTACTCTGGGCGGGGGACTCAAGAGACCCAGTACTTC.

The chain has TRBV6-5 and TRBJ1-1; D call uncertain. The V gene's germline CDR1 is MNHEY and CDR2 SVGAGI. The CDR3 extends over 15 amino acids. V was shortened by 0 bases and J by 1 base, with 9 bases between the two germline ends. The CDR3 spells CASSYSVQRNTEAFF. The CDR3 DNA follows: TGTGCCAGCAGTTACTCGGTGCAGCGGAACACTGAAGCTTTCTTT.

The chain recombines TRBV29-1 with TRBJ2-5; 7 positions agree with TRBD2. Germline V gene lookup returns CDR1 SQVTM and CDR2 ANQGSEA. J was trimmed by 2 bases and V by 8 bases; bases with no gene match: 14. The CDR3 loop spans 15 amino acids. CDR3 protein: CSPTHRISGQETQYF. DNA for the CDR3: TGCAGCCCTACCCATAGGATTAGCGGGCAAGAGACCCAGTACTTC. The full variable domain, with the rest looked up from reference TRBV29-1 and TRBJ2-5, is SAVISQKPSRDICQRGTSLTIQCQVDSQVTMMFWYRQQPGQSLTLIATANQGSEATYESGFVIDKFPISRPNLTFSTLTVSNMSPEDSSIYLCSPTHRISGQETQYFGPGTRLLVL.

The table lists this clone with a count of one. CDR3 bases: TGCGCCAGCAGCGGGGGGGTTGCCAAGAACACTGAAGCTTTCTTT. Its protein is CASSGGVAKNTEAFF. V is TRBV5-1 and J is TRBJ1-1, with D tentatively TRBD1 (5 bases). Germline CDR1 SGHRS, CDR2 YFSETQ. The V gene lost 4 bases and the J gene lost 1 base, with 14 bases spanning the gap. The CDR3 consists of 15 residues.

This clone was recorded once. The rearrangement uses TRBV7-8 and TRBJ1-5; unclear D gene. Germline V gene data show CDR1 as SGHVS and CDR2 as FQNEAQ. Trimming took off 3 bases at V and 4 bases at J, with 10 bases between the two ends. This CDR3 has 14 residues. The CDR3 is CASSFGLFNQPQHF. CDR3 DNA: TGTGCCAGCAGCTTCGGACTCTTTAATCAGCCCCAGCATTTT.

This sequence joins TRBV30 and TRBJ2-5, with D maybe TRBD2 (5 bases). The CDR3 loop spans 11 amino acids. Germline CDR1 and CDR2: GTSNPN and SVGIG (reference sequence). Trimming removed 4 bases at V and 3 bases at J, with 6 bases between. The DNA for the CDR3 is TGTGCCTGGAAAGCGGAAGAGACCCAGTACTTC. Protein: CAWKAEETQYF. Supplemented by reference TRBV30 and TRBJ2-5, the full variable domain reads SQTIHQWPATLVQPVGSPLSLECTVEGTSNPNLYWYRQAAGRGLQLLFYSVGIGQISSEVPQNLSASRPQDRQFILSSKKLLLSDSGFYLCAWKAEETQYFGPGTRLLVL.

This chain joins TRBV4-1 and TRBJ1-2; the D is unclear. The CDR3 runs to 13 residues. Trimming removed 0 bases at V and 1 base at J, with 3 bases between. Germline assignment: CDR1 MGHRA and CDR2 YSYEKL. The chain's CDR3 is CASSQDSNYGYTF. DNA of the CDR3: TGCGCCAGCAGCCAAGACAGTAACTATGGCTACACCTTC.

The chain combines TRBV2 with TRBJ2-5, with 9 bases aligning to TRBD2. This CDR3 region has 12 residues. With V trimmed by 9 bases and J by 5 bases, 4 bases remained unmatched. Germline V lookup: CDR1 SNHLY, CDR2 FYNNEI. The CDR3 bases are TGTGCCAGGCAGACTAGCGGCGAGACCCAGTACTTC. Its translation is CARQTSGETQYF.

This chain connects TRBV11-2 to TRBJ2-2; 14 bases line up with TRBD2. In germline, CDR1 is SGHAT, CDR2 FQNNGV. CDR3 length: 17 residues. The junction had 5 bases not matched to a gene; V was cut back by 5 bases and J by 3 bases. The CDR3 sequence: CASSPGTSGSHTGELFF. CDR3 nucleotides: TGTGCCAGCAGCCCCGGGACTAGCGGGAGTCACACCGGGGAGCTGTTTTTT.